The 7 T cell receptor beta chains listed next were all sequenced from one sample in a study of neurological immune-mediated disorders. Using its own MiXCR run on the 5' RACE reads, TCRdb lists one record per CDR3 protein. The sample records roughly 65,000 distinct CDR3 sequences, more than 3.5% being singletons. The sequenced sample consisted of PBMCs. These receptors all stem from a man aged 50 to 60 with multiple sclerosis.

There are many counts of this clonotype. The rearrangement joins TRBV3-1 to TRBJ1-3; tentative D call: TRBD1 (5 bases). Germline V CDR1 and CDR2: LGHDT, YNNKEL (reference sequence). This CDR3 region has 14 residues. The ends were cut back, 4 bases at V and 2 bases at J, with 9 bases in the middle. CDR3 loop: CASSRTGAGNTIYF. CDR3 nucleotide sequence: TGTGCCAGCAGCCGTACGGGGGCTGGAAACACCATATATTTT. Looking up the rest from reference TRBV3-1 and TRBJ1-3 gives the full variable domain: DTAVSQTPKYLVTQMGNDKSIKCEQNLGHDTMYWYKQDSKKFLKIMFSYNNKELIINETVPNRFSPKSPDKAHLNLHINSLELGDSAVYFCASSRTGAGNTIYFGEGSWLTVV.

This clonotype occurred many times. This rearrangement joins TRBV6-5 to TRBJ1-4; TRBD1 matches 9 bases. V shed 10 bases and J 3 bases; nucleotides not matched to a gene: 9. Germline V CDR1 and CDR2: MNHEY, SVGAGI. The CDR3 runs 15 residues. The CDR3 nucleotides are TGTGCCACCAAAACAGGGGGCGCTTCTAATGAAAAACTGTTTTTT. Encoded protein: CATKTGGASNEKLFF.

This clonotype was found many times. V usage is TRBV12-3 or TRBV12-4 and J usage is TRBJ2-5, with TRBD2 matching over 12 bases. The CDR3 is 17 amino acids. V lost 3 bases to trimming and J lost 5 bases; unmatched junction nucleotides: 10. The CDR3 region is CASSFGLAGGLGETQYF. The CDR3 DNA reads as TGTGCCAGCAGTTTCGGGCTAGCGGGGGGGCTAGGGGAGACCCAGTACTTC.

This clonotype showed up many times. The chain recombines TRBV7-9 with TRBJ2-4, with D hard to call. Trimming took off 4 bases at V and 5 bases at J, with 24 bases between the two ends. CDR1 and CDR2 from the germline V gene are SEHNR and FQNEAQ (reference sequence). The CDR3 has 18 residues. CDR3 sequence: CASSWPALRSPKENIQYF. The CDR3 region has the DNA TGTGCCAGCAGCTGGCCAGCGCTAAGAAGCCCCAAAGAAAACATTCAGTACTTC.

The chain couples TRBV5-8 to TRBJ2-1, with 8 bases that match TRBD2. Germline V lookup: CDR1 SGHTS, CDR2 YDEGEE. This CDR3 spans 16 amino acids. J gave up 1 base and V 0 bases, and 3 bases lay outside the gene matches. The CDR3 protein is CASSLVPGGSYNEQFF. The DNA for the CDR3 is TGTGCCAGCAGCTTGGTACCGGGGGGGTCCTACAATGAGCAGTTCTTC.

The chain links TRBV20-1 to TRBJ1-1; D is unresolved. Trimming took off 0 bases at V and 1 base at J, with 15 bases between the two ends. The CDR3 runs to 16 residues. The germline V gene encodes CDR1 DFQATT and CDR2 SNEGSKA (reference sequence). DNA for the CDR3: TGCAGTGCTAGAGACCCGACCCGATATGAGAACACTGAAGCTTTCTTT. Amino acid sequence: CSARDPTRYENTEAFF.

This clonotype was detected a few times. This clone may be a read error of a much larger clone one base away. The chain has TRBV6-1 and TRBJ1-2; D gene unclear. The V end lost 8 bases, the J end lost 4 bases, and 14 bases lay between the germline ends. Looked up from germline, CDR1 is MNHNS and CDR2 is SASEGT. CDR3 length equals 13 residues. The CDR3 DNA is TGTGCCAGCGGCATACAGACATCCTATGGCTACACCTTC. This gives the protein CASGIQTSYGYTF.